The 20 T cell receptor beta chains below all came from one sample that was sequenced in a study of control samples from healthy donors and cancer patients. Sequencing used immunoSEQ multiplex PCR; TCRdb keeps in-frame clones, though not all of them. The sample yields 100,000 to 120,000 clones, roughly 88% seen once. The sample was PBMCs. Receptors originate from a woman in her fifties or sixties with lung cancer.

The DNA of the CDR3 is TGTGCCAGCAGTCCCATCGGAGTCACTGAAGCTTTCTTT. Protein sequence: CASSPIGVTEAFF. J is TRBJ1-1 and V is TRBV25-1; D not certain. Per germline, CDR1 MGHDK and CDR2 SYGVNS. CDR3 length: 13 amino acids. V was trimmed by 5 bases and J by 4 bases, leaving 11 bases between them.

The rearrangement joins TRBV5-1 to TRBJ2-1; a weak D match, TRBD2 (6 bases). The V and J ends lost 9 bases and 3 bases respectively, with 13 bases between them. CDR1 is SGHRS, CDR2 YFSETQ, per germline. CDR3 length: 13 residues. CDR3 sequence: CATGGDGYNEQFF. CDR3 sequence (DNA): TGCGCCACCGGGGGAGATGGCTACAATGAGCAGTTCTTC.

The CDR3 bases are TGTGCCAGCAATCGCCGGGACAGAGGAGAAGGTGGCTACACCTTC. Translation gives CASNRRDRGEGGYTF. V and J are TRBV2 and TRBJ1-2; 7 bases map to TRBD1. The junction had 15 bases not matched to a gene; V was cut back by 7 bases and J by 7 bases. The germline V gene encodes CDR1 SNHLY and CDR2 FYNNEI. CDR3 size: 15 residues.

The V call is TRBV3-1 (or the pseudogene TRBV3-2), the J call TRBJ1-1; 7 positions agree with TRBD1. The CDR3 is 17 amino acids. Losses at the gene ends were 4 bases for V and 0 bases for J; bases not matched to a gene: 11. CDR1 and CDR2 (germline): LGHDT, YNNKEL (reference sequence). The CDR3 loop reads CASSPHRGQGMNTEAFF. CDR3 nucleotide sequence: TGTGCCAGCAGCCCCCACAGGGGCCAGGGGATGAACACTGAAGCTTTCTTT.

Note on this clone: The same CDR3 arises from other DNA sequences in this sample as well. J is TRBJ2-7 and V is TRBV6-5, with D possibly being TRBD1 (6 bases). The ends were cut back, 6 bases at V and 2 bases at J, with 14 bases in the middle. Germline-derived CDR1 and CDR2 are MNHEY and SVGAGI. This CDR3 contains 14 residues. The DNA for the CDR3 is TGTGCCAGCAGGCTAGAGACAGGACCCTACGAGCAGTACTTC. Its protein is CASRLETGPYEQYF.

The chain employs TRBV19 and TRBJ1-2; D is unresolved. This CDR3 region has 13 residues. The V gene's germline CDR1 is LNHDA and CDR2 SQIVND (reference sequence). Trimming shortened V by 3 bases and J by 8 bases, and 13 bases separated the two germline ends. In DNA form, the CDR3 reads TGTGCCAGTAGTATGTCGAGCACCACGGGCTACACCTTC. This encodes CASSMSSTTGYTF. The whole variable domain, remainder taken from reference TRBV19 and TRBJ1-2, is DGGITQSPKYLFRKEGQNVTLSCEQNLNHDAMYWYRQDPGQGLRLIYYSQIVNDFQKGDIAEGYSVSREKKESFPLTVTSAQKNPTAFYLCASSMSSTTGYTFGSGTRLTVV.

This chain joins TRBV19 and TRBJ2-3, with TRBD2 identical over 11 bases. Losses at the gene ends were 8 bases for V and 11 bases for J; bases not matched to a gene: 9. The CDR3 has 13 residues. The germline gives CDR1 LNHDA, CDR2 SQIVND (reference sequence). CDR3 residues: CASATSGGVLQYF. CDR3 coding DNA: TGTGCCAGTGCTACTAGCGGGGGTGTCTTGCAGTATTTT.

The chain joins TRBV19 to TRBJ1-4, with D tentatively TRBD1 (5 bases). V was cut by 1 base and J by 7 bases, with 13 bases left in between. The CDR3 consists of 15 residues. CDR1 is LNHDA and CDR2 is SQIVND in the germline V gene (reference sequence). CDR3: CASSIGRVAGEKLFF. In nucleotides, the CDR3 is TGTGCCAGTAGTATAGGCAGGGTCGCTGGTGAAAAACTGTTTTTT.

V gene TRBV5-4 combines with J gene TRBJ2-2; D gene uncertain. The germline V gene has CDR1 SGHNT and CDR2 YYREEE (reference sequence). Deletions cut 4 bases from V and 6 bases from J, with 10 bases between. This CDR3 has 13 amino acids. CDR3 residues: CASSANQAGELFF. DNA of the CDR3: TGTGCCAGCAGCGCCAACCAGGCCGGGGAGCTGTTTTTT. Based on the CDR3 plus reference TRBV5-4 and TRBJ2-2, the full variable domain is ETGVTQSPTHLIKTRGQQVTLRCSSQSGHNTVSWYQQALGQGPQFIFQYYREEENGRGNFPPRFSGLQFPNYSSELNVNALELDDSALYLCASSANQAGELFFGEGSRLTVL.

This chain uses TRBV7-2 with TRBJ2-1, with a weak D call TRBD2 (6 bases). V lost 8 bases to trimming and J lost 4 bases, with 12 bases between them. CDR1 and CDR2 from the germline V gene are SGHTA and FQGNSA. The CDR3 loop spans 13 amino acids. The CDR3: CASGRDGYNEQFF. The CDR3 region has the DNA TGTGCCAGCGGGCGGGACGGATACAATGAGCAGTTCTTC.

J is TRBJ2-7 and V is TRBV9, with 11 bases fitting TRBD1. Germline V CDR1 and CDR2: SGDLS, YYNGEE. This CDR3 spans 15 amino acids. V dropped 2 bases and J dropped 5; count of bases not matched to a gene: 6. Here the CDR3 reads CASSVTDRGLNEQYF. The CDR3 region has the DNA TGTGCCAGCAGCGTGACGGACAGGGGGCTGAACGAGCAGTACTTC.

The CDR3 DNA is TGTGCCTGGAGTTCCATTGGGTTATACGAGCAGTACTTC. It yields the protein CAWSSIGLYEQYF. This chain joins TRBV30 and TRBJ2-7; D gene uncertain. Germline-derived CDR1 and CDR2 are GTSNPN and SVGIG (reference sequence). This CDR3 spans 13 amino acids. V lost 2 bases, J lost 4 bases, and 12 bases lay in between.

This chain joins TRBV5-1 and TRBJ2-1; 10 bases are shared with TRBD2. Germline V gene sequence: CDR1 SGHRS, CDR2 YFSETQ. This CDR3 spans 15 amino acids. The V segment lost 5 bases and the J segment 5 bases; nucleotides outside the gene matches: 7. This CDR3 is CASSRPGLANNEQFF. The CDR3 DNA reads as TGCGCCAGCAGTCGACCGGGACTAGCGAACAATGAGCAGTTCTTC.

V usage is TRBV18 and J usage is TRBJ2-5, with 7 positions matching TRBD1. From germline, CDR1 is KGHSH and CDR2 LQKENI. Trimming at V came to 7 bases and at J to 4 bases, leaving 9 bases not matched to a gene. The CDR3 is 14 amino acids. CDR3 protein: CASCPTGEGETQYF. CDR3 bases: TGTGCCAGCTGTCCAACAGGGGAAGGAGAGACCCAGTACTTC.

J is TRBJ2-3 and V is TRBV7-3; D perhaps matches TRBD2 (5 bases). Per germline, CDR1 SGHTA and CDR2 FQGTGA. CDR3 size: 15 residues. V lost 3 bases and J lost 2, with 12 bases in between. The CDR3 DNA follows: TGTGCCAGCAGCTTTTCGAGCGGAAACACAGATACGCAGTATTTT. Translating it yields CASSFSSGNTDTQYF.

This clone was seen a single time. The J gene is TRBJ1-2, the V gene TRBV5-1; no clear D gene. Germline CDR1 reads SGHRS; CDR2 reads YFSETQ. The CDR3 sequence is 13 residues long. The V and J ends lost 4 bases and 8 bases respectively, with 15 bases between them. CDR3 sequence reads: CASSPDTVRGYTF. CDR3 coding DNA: TGCGCCAGCAGCCCCGACACCGTCCGGGGCTACACCTTC.

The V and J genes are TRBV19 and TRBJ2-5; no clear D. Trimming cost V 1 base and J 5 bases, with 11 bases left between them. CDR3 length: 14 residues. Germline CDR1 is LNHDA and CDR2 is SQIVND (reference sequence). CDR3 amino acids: CASSIADGRETQYF. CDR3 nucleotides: TGTGCCAGTAGTATAGCTGACGGCCGGGAGACCCAGTACTTC.

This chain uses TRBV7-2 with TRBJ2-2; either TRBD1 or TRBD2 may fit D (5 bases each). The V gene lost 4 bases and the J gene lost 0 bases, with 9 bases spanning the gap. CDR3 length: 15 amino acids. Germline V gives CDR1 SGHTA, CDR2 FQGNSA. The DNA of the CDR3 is TGTGCCAGCAGCTGGGGGAGATCGAACACCGGGGAGCTGTTTTTT. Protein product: CASSWGRSNTGELFF.

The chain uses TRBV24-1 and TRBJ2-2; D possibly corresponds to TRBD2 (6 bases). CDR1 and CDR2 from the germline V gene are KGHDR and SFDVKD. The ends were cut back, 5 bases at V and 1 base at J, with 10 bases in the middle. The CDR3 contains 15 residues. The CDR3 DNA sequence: TGTGCCACCAGTGTAACCGGGAGGAACACCGGGGAGCTGTTTTTT. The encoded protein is CATSVTGRNTGELFF.

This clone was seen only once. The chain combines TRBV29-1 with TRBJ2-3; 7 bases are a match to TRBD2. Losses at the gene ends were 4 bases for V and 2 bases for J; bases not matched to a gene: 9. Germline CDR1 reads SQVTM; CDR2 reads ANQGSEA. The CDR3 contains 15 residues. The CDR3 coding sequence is TGCAGCGTTGTACGAGCGGGGTTATCCACAGATACGCAGTATTTT. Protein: CSVVRAGLSTDTQYF.